This T cell receptor beta chain was sequenced in a study of CD8 T cells in Susac syndrome. An input of roughly 0.5 to 1 ug of RNA was subjected to reverse transcription using random hexamers. Via MiXCR, TCRdb re-called the immunoSEQ multiplex PCR reads, giving one row per CDR3 protein. The data contain roughly 110,000 distinct CDR3 sequences, 85% to 95% of them singletons. Trimming cost V 2 bases and J 2 bases, with 12 bases left between them. There are 15 residues in the CDR3. Germline V gene sequence: CDR1 MNHEY, CDR2 SVGEGT. This chain joins TRBV6-2 or TRBV6-3 and TRBJ1-1, with D perhaps matching TRBD1 (5 bases). The receptor's source is a human donor in good health. Sequenced sample: CD8+ T cells from PBMCs. The CDR3 is CASSYGQGGNTEAFF. In DNA form, the CDR3 reads TGTGCCAGCAGTTACGGCCAGGGCGGAAACACTGAAGCTTTCTTT.